This T cell receptor beta chain was observed in a study of T cells in tuberculosis (dated by TCRdb to the late 2010s). Looking at the study overall: To characterize T cells specific for the mycobacterial lipid antigen glucose monomycolate (GMM), the study used CD1B tetramers together with high-throughput TCR immunosequencing. A South African clinical cohort compared IGRA-negative adolescents, IGRA-positive adolescents with latent tuberculosis and adults with active tuberculosis, ten per group. PBMC from patients with active tuberculosis were archived either before the start of standard anti-tuberculosis treatment or within 7 days of starting that treatment. General study outcomes and caveats: Clinical samples were selected based on the availability of cryopreserved specimens, with adults included as active tuberculosis cases and adolescents included as controls. Compared with IGRA-negative controls, TCR-alpha repertoires from active tuberculosis had smaller mean NN-distances to GMM-specific TCRs, which suggests clonal expansion of these TCRs. Shorter CDR3-alpha lengths in active tuberculosis patients partly drove the smaller NN-distances, and the TCR-beta difference was not statistically significant. An accuracy of approximately 90% (AUROC 0.85 to 0.95) was reached by a classifier using the diverse GMM-specific repertoire, compared with around 68% accuracy when GEM motif frequencies were used.

This specimen's time point label, interpreted: new active TB diagnosis, blood taken before or within 7 days of starting treatment. Patients with active tuberculosis were defined as newly diagnosed, HIV-seronegative South African adults aged 18 years or older. Active tuberculosis was confirmed by positive sputum smear microscopy and/or positive M. tuberculosis culture. Immunosequencing was performed on unsorted cryopreserved PBMC, with 100,000 or so T cells per clinical donor covered on average. Details on this clone: It lacks a known antigen. No base qualities exist here, and no much larger clone lies one base off it.

Inclusive of the bounding cysteine and phenylalanine, the CDR3 is 13 residues long. The DNA shown is the 39-base CDR3, in frame from base 1. CDR1 and CDR2 are read off the germline V gene as SGHTA and FQGNSA. A distance of 12 bases separates the germline ends of V and J, which lose 5 bases and 7 bases respectively. The immunoSEQ multiplex PCR assay was used to generate TCR libraries, with TCR-beta and/or TCR-alpha/delta assays applied to each sample. The Illumina high-throughput platform was used to sequence the amplified TCR libraries. Turning to the authors' computational methods: Clustering and dimensionality reduction relied on pairwise TCRdist distances among GMM-specific receptors from T cells that were either sorted ex vivo or expanded in vitro. Each clinical repertoire was assigned a mean NN-distance score, defined as the average TCRdist to the nearest 10% of tetramer-positive reference sequences. To compute GEM TCR motif frequency, the fraction of unique TCRs matching known GEM sequences by V/J usage and CDR3 length was calculated. Linear discriminant analysis with leave-one-out cross-validation, implemented in scikit-learn, was used to classify active tuberculosis. TCRdb stores this immuneACCESS table with in-frame sequences only. Part of the clones is absent; in the studies checked, under half of the shortfall reflects unresolved V genes, and no reason is known for the rest. D and trimming come from the DNA, and the V and J calls and clone size come from that table. The sample has 47,000 or so clones on record, roughly 95% of them singletons. Of the sample, 1.4% to 1.5% is held by the ten largest clones.

The sequencing here drew on PBMCs, taken at tuberculosis diagnosis. The chain is assembled from TRBV7-2 and TRBJ2-1; TRBD2 might be the D gene, on 6 matching bases. This sequence was found in an adult with tuberculosis. The CDR3 has the sequence CASSRGRMNEQFF. The DNA reads TGTGCCAGCAGCCGAGGGAGGATGAATGAGCAGTTCTTC. This CDR3, with the reference TRBV7-2 and TRBJ2-1 proteins standing in past its ends, gives the full variable domain GAGVSQSPSNKVTEKGKDVELRCDPISGHTALYWYRQSLGQGLEFLIYFQGNSAPDKSGLPSDRFSAERTGGSVSTLTIQRTQQEDSAVYLCASSRGRMNEQFFGPGTRLTVL.